These T cell receptor beta chains were read from a single sample in a study of shared clonotypes between healthy human individuals. Clones were read by immunoSEQ multiplex PCR, and TCRdb kept only the in-frame ones, dropping some. The table lists around 1,900,000 clones, around 93% of them singletons. Sequenced: naive CD8+ T cells from PBMCs. Every receptor here comes from a young man in good health. Some clones in this sample may be carry-over from other donors' samples. Both conserved end residues are part of each CDR3. A D gene is named only where the DNA matches it firmly. Only some rows state a clone size, as once, few, many or a class for expanded clones.

>TRBD2|TRBJ2-1|TRBV4-2|NA
TGTGCCAGCAGCCAAGAACCCCGTGGGGGGCTAGCGGGGGGTGCGAATGAGCAGTTCTTC
CASSQEPRGGLAGGANEQFF
>TRBD1|TRBJ1-5|TRBV27|NA
TGTGCCAGCAGTCCTCAGGGGGCAGGCAATCAGCCCCAGCATTTT
CASSPQGAGNQPQHF
>NA|TRBJ1-2|TRBV5-6|NA
TGTGCCAGCAGTCAGACTAACTATGGCTACACCTTC
CASSQTNYGYTF
>TRBD2|TRBJ2-7|TRBV7-9|NA
TGTGCCAGCAGCCCTACAAGCGGGAATCCCCTCTACGAGCAGTACTTC
CASSPTSGNPLYEQYF
>NA|TRBJ2-7|TRBV13|NA
TGTGCCAGCAGTCCGGGACGGCGGCTGGGGGAGCAGTACTTC
CASSPGRRLGEQYF
>NA|TRBJ1-1|TRBV19|NA
TGTGCCAGTAGTATAGGCAGGGAGGTTAACACTGAAGCTTTCTTT
CASSIGREVNTEAFF
>NA|TRBJ1-1|TRBV15|NA
TGTGCCACCAGCAGAACGCCGAGAAACACTGAAGCTTTCTTT
CATSRTPRNTEAFF
>NA|TRBJ2-1|TRBV7-6|NA
TGTGCCAGCAGCCCGGCCAAAATGTACAATGAGCAGTTCTTC
CASSPAKMYNEQFF
>NA|TRBJ2-5|TRBV19|NA
TGTGCCAGTAGTTCGGGGCCAAAGACCCAGTACTTC
CASSSGPKTQYF
>NA|TRBJ2-2|TRBV7-9|once
TGTGCCAGCCGTGACTGGAACACCGGGGAGCTGTTTTTT
CASRDWNTGELFF
>NA|TRBJ2-3|TRBV4-3|NA
TGCGCCAGCAGCCCCGCAAGCACAGATACGCAGTATTTT
CASSPASTDTQYF
>TRBD1|TRBJ1-5|TRBV6-1|NA
TGTGCCAGCAGTGAAGCCTTCAGGGGGAGCAATCAGCCCCAGCATTTT
CASSEAFRGSNQPQHF
>NA|TRBJ2-1|TRBV15|once
TGTGCCACCACCCCGGGGAGGCGGACCAGCGGGAATGAGCAGTTCTTC
CATTPGRRTSGNEQFF
>NA|TRBJ2-7|TRBV19|NA
TGTGCCAGTAGTATAGGAGTGGCCGCGTCCTACGAGCAGTACTTC
CASSIGVAASYEQYF
>NA|TRBJ2-1|TRBV7-8|NA
TGTGCCAGCAGCTTAAGTCTTTCCCGTTTATACAATGAGCAGTTCTTC
CASSLSLSRLYNEQFF
>TRBD2|TRBJ2-1|TRBV7-9|NA
TGTGCCAGCAGCTCCGTAGCGGGAGGGCCGCGGTACAATGAGCAGTTCTTC
CASSSVAGGPRYNEQFF
>TRBD1|TRBJ2-7|TRBV5-4|NA
TGTGCCAGCAGCTTTTGGGACAGGGAATACGAGCAGTACTTC
CASSFWDREYEQYF
>NA|TRBJ1-2|TRBV13|NA
TGTGCCAGCAGCTTCGAGGGAGGTGGCTACACCTTC
CASSFEGGGYTF
>NA|TRBJ2-7|TRBV5-4|NA
TGTGCCAGCAGCCATAATTCTGGGTCCGGGCCCTACGAGCAGTACTTC
CASSHNSGSGPYEQYF
>NA|TRBJ2-3|TRBV7-2|NA
TGTGCCAGCAGTGACTGGATGACAGATACGCAGTATTTT
CASSDWMTDTQYF
>TRBD2|TRBJ2-7|TRBV4-3|NA
TGCGCCAGCAGCTGGGGTAGCGGGGAGACCTACGAGCAGTACTTC
CASSWGSGETYEQYF
>NA|TRBJ2-7|TRBV27|NA
TGTGCCAGCAGTCTCGGGGCCTCCTACGAGCAGTACTTC
CASSLGASYEQYF
>NA|TRBJ1-4|TRBV7-9|NA
TGTGCCAGCAGGGGAGGGGGAGCTAATGAAAAACTGTTTTTT
CASRGGGANEKLFF
>NA|TRBJ2-3|TRBV5-1|once
TGCGCCAGCACCGGGCCCCATAGCACAGATACGCAGTATTTT
CASTGPHSTDTQYF
>NA|TRBJ2-5|TRBV5-6|NA
TGTGCCAGCAGCTCCGGTCGATCGTCCCAAGAGACCCAGTACTTC
CASSSGRSSQETQYF
>NA|TRBJ1-3|TRBV18|NA
TGTGCCAGCTCACCGGGCAAAAGCTCTGGAAACACCATATATTTT
CASSPGKSSGNTIYF
>TRBD1|TRBJ2-7|TRBV19|NA
TGTGCCAGTAGTATTGGACAGGGGCCCTCCTACGAGCAGTACTTC
CASSIGQGPSYEQYF
>TRBD1|TRBJ2-7|TRBV5-1|NA
TGCGCCAGCAGTCCCGGGACAGGGGTGTACGAGCAGTACTTC
CASSPGTGVYEQYF
>NA|TRBJ1-1|TRBV19|NA
TGTGCCAGTGGAGGGCCTACTGAAGCTTTCTTT
CASGGPTEAFF
>NA|TRBJ1-5|TRBV7-6|NA
TGTGCCAGCAGCGGTCCCGGCGCAGATCAGCCCCAGCATTTT
CASSGPGADQPQHF
>NA|TRBJ2-5|TRBV28|NA
TGTGCCACCCAAAACTACCGGGGAACTAGGCAAGAGACCCAGTACTTC
CATQNYRGTRQETQYF
>TRBD2|TRBJ2-1|TRBV10-3|NA
TGTGCCATCAGTGAGTCGGTAGCGGGAGGTGAGCAGTTCTTC
CAISESVAGGEQFF
>NA|TRBJ2-3|TRBV6-1|NA
TGTGCCAGCAGTGAAGTGGCCGGAAGCACAGATACGCAGTATTTT
CASSEVAGSTDTQYF